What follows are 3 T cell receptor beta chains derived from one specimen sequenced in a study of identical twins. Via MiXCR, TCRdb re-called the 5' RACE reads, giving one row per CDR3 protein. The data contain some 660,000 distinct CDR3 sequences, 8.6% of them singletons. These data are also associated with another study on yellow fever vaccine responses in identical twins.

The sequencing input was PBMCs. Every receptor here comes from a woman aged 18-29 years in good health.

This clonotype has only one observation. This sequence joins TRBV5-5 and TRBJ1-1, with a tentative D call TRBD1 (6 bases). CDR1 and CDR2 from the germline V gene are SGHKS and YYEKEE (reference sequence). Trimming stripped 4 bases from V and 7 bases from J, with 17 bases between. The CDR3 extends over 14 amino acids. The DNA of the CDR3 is TGTGCCAGCAGCCCCAGGGCGTCAGGGGTTGAAGCTTTCTTT. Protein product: CASSPRASGVEAFF.

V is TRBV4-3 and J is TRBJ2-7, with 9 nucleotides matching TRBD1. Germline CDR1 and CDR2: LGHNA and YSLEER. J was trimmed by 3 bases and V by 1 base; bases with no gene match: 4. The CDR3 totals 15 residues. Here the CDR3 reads CASSQGDREIYEQYF. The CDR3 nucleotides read TGCGCCAGCAGCCAAGGGGACAGGGAGATCTACGAGCAGTACTTC.

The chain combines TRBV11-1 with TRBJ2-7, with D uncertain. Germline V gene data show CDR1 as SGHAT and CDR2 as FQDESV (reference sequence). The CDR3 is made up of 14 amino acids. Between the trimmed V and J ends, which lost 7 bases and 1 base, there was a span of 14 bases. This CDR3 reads CASTQTGGSYEQYF. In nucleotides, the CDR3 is TGTGCCAGCACTCAAACCGGCGGTTCCTACGAGCAGTACTTC.